These 7 T cell receptor beta chains share one sample of origin, sequenced in a study of T-cell reconstitution after alpha-beta-depleted transplantation in children. Construction of the TCRbeta library involved unique molecular identifiers. MiXCR, applied by TCRdb to the PCR reads, yields one record per CDR3 protein. The data show about 580,000 distinct CDR3 sequences, 20% to 25% seen once. The material sequenced was PBMCs, mostly from graft donor cells, taken 360 days after TCRalphabeta/CD19-depleted stem cell transplant. The receptors were sampled from a boy younger than two who had a stem cell transplant for acute myeloid leukemia, so the T cells may come from the graft donor.

This clonotype occurred many times. V is TRBV5-1 and J is TRBJ2-5; 7 bases line up with TRBD1. The CDR3 spans 14 residues. V shed 4 bases, J shed 5 bases, and the junction held 8 bases outside the gene matches. CDR1 is SGHRS, CDR2 YFSETQ, per germline. Written as DNA, the CDR3 is TGCGCCAGCAGCCCGAGGGGGCTGGGGGAGACCCAGTACTTC. Residues: CASSPRGLGETQYF.

The sample holds one count of this clonotype. The genes are TRBV28 and TRBJ2-5; 7 bases match TRBD1. V shed 1 base and J 5 bases; nucleotides not matched to a gene: 7. The CDR3 is 15 amino acids. Germline V gene sequence: CDR1 MDHEN, CDR2 SYDVKM. The CDR3 region has the DNA TGTGCCAGCAGTTTATTGACAGGGTGGGAGGAGACCCAGTACTTC. As protein: CASSLLTGWEETQYF.

The J gene is TRBJ1-3, the V gene TRBV20-1, with D hard to call. CDR1 and CDR2 from the germline V gene are DFQATT and SNEGSKA (reference sequence). The CDR3 is 15 amino acids. V lost 6 bases, J lost 0 bases, and 15 bases lay in between. The CDR3 here is CSASPDGSSGNTIYF. Written as DNA, the CDR3 is TGCAGTGCCTCGCCGGACGGGAGCTCTGGAAACACCATATATTTT.

This clonotype turned up a few times. This chain links TRBV20-1 with TRBJ1-1; D ambiguous. Germline V gene sequence: CDR1 DFQATT, CDR2 SNEGSKA (reference sequence). V lost 2 bases to trimming and J lost 1 base, with 8 bases between them. The CDR3 runs to 13 residues. CDR3 protein: CSARSPENTEAFF. The CDR3, as DNA: TGCAGTGCTAGAAGCCCAGAGAACACTGAAGCTTTCTTT.

This clonotype came up many times. The chain combines TRBV29-1 with TRBJ2-5; D is possibly TRBD2 (7 bases). V lost 4 bases and J lost 2, with 11 bases in between. Germline values: CDR1 SQVTM, CDR2 ANQGSEA. This CDR3 spans 13 amino acids. The CDR3 DNA is TGCAGCGTTGCTGAGGGGGGGCAAGAGACCCAGTACTTC. Its protein is CSVAEGGQETQYF. The variable domain in full, with the rest retrieved from reference TRBV29-1 and TRBJ2-5, is SAVISQKPSRDICQRGTSLTIQCQVDSQVTMMFWYRQQPGQSLTLIATANQGSEATYESGFVIDKFPISRPNLTFSTLTVSNMSPEDSSIYLCSVAEGGQETQYFGPGTRLLVL.

The J gene is TRBJ1-1, the V gene TRBV12-3 or TRBV12-4, with no clear D. The V end lost 5 bases, the J end lost 1 base, and 11 bases lay between the germline ends. This CDR3 is 14 amino acids long. The CDR3 is CASSRERGNTEAFF. The CDR3 region has the DNA TGTGCCAGCAGTCGCGAACGGGGGAACACTGAAGCTTTCTTT.

This clonotype came up many times. This rearrangement joins TRBV5-6 to TRBJ2-1; 7 bases agree with TRBD2. CDR3 length: 16 amino acids. CDR1 is SGHDT and CDR2 is YYEEEE in the germline V gene. Germline trimming cut 0 bases from V and 8 bases from J; bases unmatched to any gene: 11. DNA for the CDR3: TGTGCCAGCAGCTTGGGTGCAGCGGGGTACCGGGATGAGCAGTTCTTC. It yields the protein CASSLGAAGYRDEQFF.